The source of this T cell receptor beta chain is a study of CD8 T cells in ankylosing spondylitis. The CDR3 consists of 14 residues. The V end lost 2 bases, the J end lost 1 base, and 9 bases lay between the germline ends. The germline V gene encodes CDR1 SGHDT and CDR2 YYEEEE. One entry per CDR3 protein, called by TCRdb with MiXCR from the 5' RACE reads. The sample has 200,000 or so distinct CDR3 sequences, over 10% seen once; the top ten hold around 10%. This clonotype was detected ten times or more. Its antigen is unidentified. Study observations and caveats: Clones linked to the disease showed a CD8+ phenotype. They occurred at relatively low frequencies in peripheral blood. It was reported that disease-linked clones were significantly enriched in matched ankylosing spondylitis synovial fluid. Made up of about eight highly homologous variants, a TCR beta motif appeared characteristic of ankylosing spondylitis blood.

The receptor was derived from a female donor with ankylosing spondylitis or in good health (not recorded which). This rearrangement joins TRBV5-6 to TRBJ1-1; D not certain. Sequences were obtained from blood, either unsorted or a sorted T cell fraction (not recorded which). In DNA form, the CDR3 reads TGTGCCAGCAGCTTTTACCGACGGAACACTGAAGCTTTCTTT. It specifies CASSFYRRNTEAFF.